A selection of T cell receptor beta chains follows, all from one sample in a study of shared clonotypes between healthy human individuals. The assay was immunoSEQ multiplex PCR, and TCRdb's table has in-frame clones only and misses some. The repertoire holds some 2,500,000 clones, with roughly 90% as singletons. The sample comprised naive CD4+ T cells from PBMCs. These receptors were obtained from a man aged 18 to 30 in good health. Some clones in this sample may be carry-over from other donors' samples. The conserved cysteine and the conserved F or W are not part of the CDR3 here.

j_call	v_call	cdr3_aa
TRBJ2-2	TRBV6-5	ASSYKQGAAGELF
TRBJ2-2	TRBV9	ASSAPGNTGELF
TRBJ1-3	TRBV5-1	ASSLVVAGQSSGNTIY
TRBJ1-2	TRBV6-4	ASSDSSGYGYT
TRBJ2-7	TRBV6-5	ASSPYSGSYEQY
TRBJ2-7	TRBV21-1	ASSKVKAGSYEQY
.	TRBV30	AWSTGLGYGGEQY
TRBJ2-5	TRBV7-9	ASSLDPGQGQETQY
TRBJ1-1	TRBV29-1	SVGDRGLTEAF
TRBJ1-2	TRBV7-6	ASSLAEGGRGGYT
TRBJ2-3	TRBV9	ASSVGLAGAASTDTQY
TRBJ1-6	TRBV30	AWSARTGMKAASYNSPLH
TRBJ2-7	TRBV6-1	ASSEAAPSYEQY
TRBJ1-1	TRBV12-5	ASGLDTEAF